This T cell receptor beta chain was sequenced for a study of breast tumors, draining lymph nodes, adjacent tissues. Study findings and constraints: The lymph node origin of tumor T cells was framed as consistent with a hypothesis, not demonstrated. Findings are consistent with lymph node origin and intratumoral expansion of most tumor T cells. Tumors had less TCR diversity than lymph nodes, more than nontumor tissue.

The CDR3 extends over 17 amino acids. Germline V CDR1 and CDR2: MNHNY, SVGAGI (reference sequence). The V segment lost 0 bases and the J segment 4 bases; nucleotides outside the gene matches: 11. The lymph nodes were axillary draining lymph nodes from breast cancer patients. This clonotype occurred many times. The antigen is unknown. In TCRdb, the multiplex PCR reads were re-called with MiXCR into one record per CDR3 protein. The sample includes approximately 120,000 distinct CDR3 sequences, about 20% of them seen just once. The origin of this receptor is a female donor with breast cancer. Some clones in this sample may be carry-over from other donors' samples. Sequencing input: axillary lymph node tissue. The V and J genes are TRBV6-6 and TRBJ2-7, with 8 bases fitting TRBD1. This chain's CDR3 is CASSYSKGGTGRYEQYF. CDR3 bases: TGTGCCAGCAGTTACTCGAAGGGCGGGACAGGCCGGTACGAGCAGTACTTC.